The 27 T cell receptor beta chains below were found in one sample sequenced in a study of metastatic and nonmetastatic thyroid tumors. Patients had received no treatment of any kind before thyroid surgery. TCRdb ran MiXCR on the PCR reads. The data hold 30,000 to 45,000 clones, with about 26% observed a single time. The sequencing input was blood. Every receptor here comes from a male donor with papillary thyroid cancer or a benign thyroid nodule (not recorded which). Some clones in this sample may be carry-over from other donors' samples.

This clone was seen more than once but under ten times. The V gene is TRBV19, the J gene TRBJ1-2; TRBD1 is a possible D gene (5 bases). The CDR3 extends over 13 amino acids. Trimming removed 5 bases at V and 7 bases at J, with 14 bases between. Per the germline V gene, CDR1 is LNHDA and CDR2 is SQIVND (reference sequence). CDR3 loop: CASSPGTGGGYTF. The CDR3 nucleotides read TGTGCCAGTAGTCCAGGGACGGGTGGTGGCTACACCTTC.

At least ten counts were recorded for this clone. The rearrangement links TRBV20-1 to TRBJ1-4; perhaps TRBD1 as D (5 bases). CDR3 length equals 13 residues. Germline CDR1 is DFQATT and CDR2 is SNEGSKA (reference sequence). V shed 6 bases and J shed 5 bases, with 13 bases lying between them. Here the CDR3 reads CSAPEGRNEKLFF. CDR3 DNA: TGCAGTGCCCCGGAGGGGCGGAATGAAAAACTGTTTTTT.

As concerns this clone: A single base separates this from a much larger clone, so it may be a read error. The genes are TRBV18 and TRBJ2-7, with TRBD2 matching over 11 bases. The DNA end is a closer match to TRBJ2-4, so the J assignment may be wrong. The germline V gene encodes CDR1 KGHSH and CDR2 LQKENI. This CDR3 has 18 amino acids. CDR3 nucleotide sequence: TGTGCCAGCTCACCAACCACTACTAGCGGGAGTGGCAAAAACATTCAGTACTTC. Protein sequence: CASSPTTTSGSGKNIQYF.

The V and J genes are TRBV19 and TRBJ2-6, with TRBD2 matching 7 bases. Germline CDR1 reads LNHDA; CDR2 reads SQIVND (reference sequence). V shed 3 bases and J 4 bases; nucleotides not matched to a gene: 3. The CDR3 covers 15 residues. The CDR3 nucleotides read TGTGCCAGTAGTATGGGAGGGACCGGGGCCAACGTCCTGACTTTC. It is translated as CASSMGGTGANVLTF.

This clone was recorded at least ten times. CDR3 amino acids: CASSDKSGSVDNEQFF. The DNA of the CDR3 is TGTGCCAGCAGCGATAAGAGCGGGAGTGTCGACAATGAGCAGTTCTTC. V is TRBV4-2 and J is TRBJ2-1, with 8 bases that match TRBD2. The V segment lost 5 bases and the J segment 5 bases; nucleotides outside the gene matches: 11. The CDR3 is made up of 16 amino acids. Germline values: CDR1 LGHNA, CDR2 YNFKEQ.

This clone is hyperexpanded within its sample. The gene calls are TRBV20-1 and TRBJ2-3; D unresolved. There are 10 residues in the CDR3. Germline CDR1 reads DFQATT; CDR2 reads SNEGSKA (reference sequence). V was trimmed by 8 bases and J by 11 bases, leaving 14 bases between them. CDR3 coding DNA: TGCAGTACTGGGTCATTGGAGCAGTATTTT. The encoded protein is CSTGSLEQYF.

This clone has at least ten counts. The chain recombines TRBV28 with TRBJ2-7, with D unclear. The CDR3 extends over 11 amino acids. CDR1 and CDR2 from the germline V gene are MDHEN and SYDVKM. With 11 bases removed from V and 2 bases from J, the gap between germline ends came to 10 bases. The CDR3 sequence is CASSETYEQYF. The CDR3 nucleotides read TGTGCCTCCTCCGAAACCTACGAGCAGTACTTC.

The chain joins TRBV5-1 to TRBJ2-7; maybe TRBD2 (5 bases). The length of the CDR3 is 20 residues. With 0 bases removed from V and 3 bases from J, the gap between germline ends came to 28 bases. From germline, CDR1 is SGHRS and CDR2 YFSETQ. The CDR3 DNA is TGCGCCAGCAGCTTGGGCCTAGCTGGAGGATTTTGCGGTCCCCTCTACGAGCAGTACTTC. Translating gives CASSLGLAGGFCGPLYEQYF.

The sample holds many counts of this clone. The chain recombines TRBV4-3 with TRBJ1-6; 9 nucleotides match TRBD1. The ends lost 3 bases at V and 8 bases at J; junction bases unmatched: 23. This CDR3 is 21 amino acids long. CDR1 is LGHNA and CDR2 is YSLEER in the germline V gene. The CDR3 reads CASSQGTTGGLFRLYYSPLHF. Here the CDR3 DNA reads TGCGCCAGCAGCCAGGGAACTACAGGGGGCCTTTTTCGGCTATATTATTCACCCCTCCACTTT.

This chain joins TRBV6-1 and TRBJ1-6, with a tentative D call TRBD1 (5 bases). Trimming removed 7 bases from V and 8 bases from J, with 24 bases in between. The CDR3 totals 17 residues. The germline V gene has CDR1 MNHNS and CDR2 SASEGT. The CDR3 DNA sequence: TGTGCCAGCAAAAGAGCCTCCGGGGGACTGCGGGATTCACCCCTCCACTTT. Protein sequence: CASKRASGGLRDSPLHF.

The CDR3 protein is CASRPGEGHFAYGYTF. CDR3 sequence (DNA): TGCGCCAGCAGACCTGGGGAGGGCCACTTTGCCTATGGCTACACCTTC. V is TRBV5-1 and J is TRBJ1-2, with D uncertain. The CDR3 spans 16 residues. The germline V gene encodes CDR1 SGHRS and CDR2 YFSETQ. V was trimmed by 5 bases and J by 4 bases, leaving 21 bases between them.

V usage is TRBV5-4 and J usage is TRBJ2-1; 10 bases are shared with TRBD2. V gave up 0 bases and J gave up 9 bases; unmatched junction bases: 6. Germline-derived CDR1 and CDR2 are SGHNT and YYREEE (reference sequence). The CDR3 covers 15 residues. The CDR3 is CASSLGLAGDSEQFF. The DNA for the CDR3 is TGTGCCAGCAGCTTGGGTCTAGCGGGAGACAGTGAGCAGTTCTTC.

This clone came up many times. The V gene is TRBV10-3, the J gene TRBJ2-2; no reliable D call. The germline V gene encodes CDR1 ENHRY and CDR2 SYGVKD. V lost 8 bases, J lost 0 bases, and 7 bases lay in between. This CDR3 is built from 13 residues. This CDR3 reads CAISRTNTGELFF. CDR3 DNA sequence: TGTGCCATCTCGCGGACGAACACCGGGGAGCTGTTTTTT.

This clone appeared a single time. The chain joins TRBV5-1 to TRBJ1-4; D remains unclear. Germline lookup yields CDR1 SGHRS and CDR2 YFSETQ. The CDR3 is made up of 13 amino acids. V shed 0 bases and J shed 8 bases, with 8 bases lying between them. CDR3 coding DNA: TGCGCCAGCAGCTTGGAGATTGGCGAAAAACTGTTTTTT. This sequence encodes CASSLEIGEKLFF. The full variable domain, rest sourced from reference TRBV5-1 and TRBJ1-4, is KAGVTQTPRYLIKTRGQQVTLSCSPISGHRSVSWYQQTPGQGLQFLFEYFSETQRNKGNFPGRFSGRQFSNSRSEMNVSTLELGDSALYLCASSLEIGEKLFFGSGTQLSVL.

By sample fraction, this clone is medium-sized. The chain recombines TRBV20-1 with TRBJ2-7, with 8 bases fitting TRBD2. CDR1 is DFQATT, CDR2 SNEGSKA, per germline (reference sequence). The CDR3 length is 14 residues. V trimming: 3 bases; J trimming: 0 bases; junction bases outside the gene matches: 4. CDR3 region: CSASTGGDSYEQYF. CDR3 sequence (DNA): TGCAGTGCTAGTACGGGAGGGGACTCCTACGAGCAGTACTTC.

The chain couples TRBV28 to TRBJ2-5; D is unresolved. CDR3 length: 13 residues. V was trimmed by 2 bases and J by 5 bases, leaving 9 bases between them. Germline V gene lookup returns CDR1 MDHEN and CDR2 SYDVKM. Here the CDR3 DNA reads TGTGCCAGCAGTTTAGGCCCCTCCGAGACCCAGTACTTC. Translation: CASSLGPSETQYF.

The chain carries TRBV5-1 and TRBJ2-7, with 11 bases aligning to TRBD2. V shed 7 bases and J 4 bases; nucleotides not matched to a gene: 10. The CDR3 loop spans 15 amino acids. Germline V gives CDR1 SGHRS, CDR2 YFSETQ. CDR3 residues: CASCPTSGTLYEQYF. The CDR3 nucleotides read TGCGCCAGCTGCCCGACTAGCGGGACATTATACGAGCAGTACTTC.

In this sample, this clone turned up a few times. The chain uses TRBV12-3 or TRBV12-4 and TRBJ1-6, with D maybe TRBD1 (5 bases). This CDR3 comprises 14 residues. Deletions cut 3 bases from V and 3 bases from J, with 6 bases between. The CDR3 sequence: CASSFQGYNSPLHF. CDR3 nucleotides: TGTGCCAGCAGTTTCCAGGGCTATAATTCACCCCTCCACTTT.

The chain carries TRBV27 and TRBJ2-3, with no clear D. The CDR3 is made up of 14 amino acids. Trimming took off 2 bases at V and 2 bases at J, with 8 bases between the two ends. The V gene's germline CDR1 is MNHEY and CDR2 SMNVEV (reference sequence). The CDR3 is CASSLRKFTDTQYF. CDR3 DNA sequence: TGTGCCAGCAGTTTACGGAAATTCACAGATACGCAGTATTTT.

The chain couples TRBV12-3 or TRBV12-4 to TRBJ2-7; possibly TRBD1 or TRBD2 for D (5 bases each). The ends were cut back, 7 bases at V and 7 bases at J, with 20 bases in the middle. This CDR3 is built from 14 residues. CDR3 DNA sequence: TGTGCCAGCACCTGGGGGATGAGGGCGGCAGAGCAGTACTTC. Translating gives CASTWGMRAAEQYF.

This clone has ten or more counts. Here the CDR3 reads CASSGISGSKYNEQFF. CDR3 DNA sequence: TGTGCCAGCAGCGGAATAAGCGGGAGTAAGTACAATGAGCAGTTCTTC. The V and J genes are TRBV7-6 and TRBJ2-1, with 8 bases identical to TRBD2. CDR1 is SGHVS and CDR2 is FNYEAQ in the germline V gene. J gave up 4 bases and V 5 bases, and 10 bases lay outside the gene matches. The CDR3 is 16 amino acids. Based on the CDR3 plus reference TRBV7-6 and TRBJ2-1, the full variable domain is GAGVSQSPRYKVTKRGQDVALRCDPISGHVSLYWYRQALGQGPEFLTYFNYEAQQDKSGLPNDRFSAERPEGSISTLTIQRTEQRDSAMYRCASSGISGSKYNEQFFGPGTRLTVL.

The V and J genes are TRBV7-3 and TRBJ2-2; D ambiguous. CDR1 SGHTA and CDR2 FQGTGA come from the germline V gene. The CDR3 runs to 14 residues. Trimming stripped 5 bases from V and 2 bases from J, with 9 bases between. The chain's CDR3 is CASSPGPNTGELFF. The CDR3 DNA reads as TGTGCCAGCAGCCCAGGTCCTAACACCGGGGAGCTGTTTTTT.

V and J are TRBV12-3 or TRBV12-4 and TRBJ2-7; D tentatively fits TRBD1 or TRBD2 (5 bases each). V lost 1 base, J lost 6 bases, and 13 bases lay in between. The CDR3 has 14 residues. The CDR3, as DNA: TGTGCCAGCAGTTTAGGACTGGGGGTGAGCGAGCAGTACGTC. Residues: CASSLGLGVSEQYV.

This clone was recorded a few times. The chain joins TRBV7-9 to TRBJ1-6; no firm D call. The V end lost 7 bases, the J end lost 5 bases, and 9 bases lay between the germline ends. Germline values: CDR1 SEHNR, CDR2 FQNEAQ (reference sequence). CDR3 size: 13 residues. The CDR3 region is CASTRVDNSPLHF. The CDR3 nucleotides are TGTGCCAGCACCCGGGTGGATAATTCACCCCTCCACTTT.

The V gene is TRBV24-1, the J gene TRBJ1-2; 9 bases agree with TRBD1. The V gene's germline CDR1 is KGHDR and CDR2 SFDVKD. CDR3 length equals 14 residues. The V and J ends lost 6 bases and 8 bases, in that order; junction bases with no gene match: 9. The CDR3, as DNA: TGTGCCACCAGTACGAGGACAGGGGATTTGGGCTACACCTTC. Amino acid sequence: CATSTRTGDLGYTF.

This clone was detected only a few times. The CDR3 DNA reads as TGTGCCAGTAGTCGCGGGAGCGGCGGCTACACCTTC. It specifies CASSRGSGGYTF. The rearrangement joins TRBV19 to TRBJ1-2; D gene uncertain. Trimming pared 5 bases from V and 8 bases from J, leaving 12 bases between. This CDR3 contains 12 residues. Per the germline V gene, CDR1 is LNHDA and CDR2 is SQIVND (reference sequence).

This clone was seen only a few times. The chain couples TRBV28 to TRBJ2-7, with D uncertain. From germline, CDR1 is MDHEN and CDR2 SYDVKM. The CDR3 has 14 residues. The V end lost 0 bases, the J end lost 0 bases, and 6 bases lay between the germline ends. CDR3 DNA sequence: TGTGCCAGCAGTTTATGGGACCACTCCTACGAGCAGTACTTC. Protein: CASSLWDHSYEQYF.